The 23 T cell receptor beta chains presented below share a single source sample, sequenced in a study of blood T cells in healthy people across ages. The authors ran a second PCR of about 6 to 11 cycles using a sample-barcoded 5' primer and a J-beta primer mix. TCRdb processed the 5' RACE reads anew with MiXCR; each CDR3 protein has one entry. The sample comprises around 1,000,000 distinct CDR3 sequences, roughly 24% of which are singletons, and around 0.75% rests with the top ten. These data are also associated with another study on T cells of mothers and their children.

Material for sequencing was blood. The receptor set was obtained from a girl aged 2 to 10 in good health.

This chain uses TRBV12-3 or TRBV12-4 with TRBJ2-5; TRBD2 aligns across 13 bases. The closer fit of TRBJ2-7 to the DNA end suggests the J call may be wrong. The length of the CDR3 is 14 residues. The CDR3 DNA sequence: TGTGCCAGCACCGGGACTAGCGGGGCCTACGAGCAGTACTTC. It yields the protein CASTGTSGAYEQYF.

This clonotype was seen more than once but under ten times. This rearrangement joins TRBV5-8 to TRBJ2-5, with 7 bases fitting TRBD2. The last part of the DNA fits TRBJ2-7 better; the J call may be wrong. Germline CDR1 reads SGHTS; CDR2 reads YDEGEE. This CDR3 has 13 amino acids. The CDR3 DNA reads TGTGCCAGCAGCGCCCGGGACTACTACGAGCAGTACTTC. It is translated as CASSARDYYEQYF.

This clonotype was counted only a few times. The chain recombines TRBV7-9 with TRBJ2-1, with D uncertain. The CDR3 is made up of 13 amino acids. The V gene lost 8 bases and the J gene lost 0 bases, with 8 bases spanning the gap. The germline gives CDR1 SEHNR, CDR2 FQNEAQ (reference sequence). DNA for the CDR3: TGTGCCAGCGTAGAGTTCTCCTACAATGAGCAGTTCTTC. Protein: CASVEFSYNEQFF. The full variable domain, rest sourced from reference TRBV7-9 and TRBJ2-1, is DTGVSQNPRHKITKRGQNVTFRCDPISEHNRLYWYRQTLGQGPEFLTYFQNEAQLEKSRLLSDRFSAERPKGSFSTLEIQRTEQGDSAMYLCASVEFSYNEQFFGPGTRLTVL.

This clonotype appeared a few times. The chain recombines TRBV5-1 with TRBJ1-1; 10 bases are shared with TRBD1. The germline CDR1 and CDR2 sequences are SGHRS and YFSETQ. V lost 0 bases and J lost 5; bases outside the gene matches: 4. CDR3 length equals 15 residues. The CDR3 sequence: CASSLEGQGVTEAFF. The CDR3 DNA reads as TGCGCCAGCAGCTTGGAAGGACAGGGGGTAACTGAAGCTTTCTTT.

This clonotype was counted a few times. This rearrangement joins TRBV4-1 to TRBJ2-1; 8 bases are shared with TRBD2. Trimming at V came to 0 bases and at J to 8 bases, leaving 12 bases not matched to a gene. Germline V lookup: CDR1 MGHRA, CDR2 YSYEKL. The CDR3 has 17 residues. CDR3 DNA: TGCGCCAGCAGCCAAGATCAAAGAGCGGGAGTTGTGGATGAGCAGTTCTTC. Protein: CASSQDQRAGVVDEQFF.

V gene TRBV29-1 combines with J gene TRBJ2-7, with 10 bases that match TRBD1. This CDR3 contains 13 residues. Germline-derived CDR1 and CDR2 are SQVTM and ANQGSEA. V was pared by 6 bases and J by 7 bases, with 9 bases of the junction left unmatched. The CDR3 DNA reads as TGCAGCGTCGCCTGGACAGGGGGTTGGGAGCAGTACTTC. This codes for CSVAWTGGWEQYF.

The V and J genes are TRBV12-3 or TRBV12-4 and TRBJ1-5, with 7 bases matching TRBD1. This CDR3 has 17 residues. V lost 3 bases to trimming and J lost 2 bases; unmatched junction nucleotides: 10. The CDR3 region has the DNA TGTGCCAGCAGTTTTTCCCAAACAGGGGTACGCAATCAGCCCCAGCATTTT. Its protein is CASSFSQTGVRNQPQHF.

Only a few counts were recorded for this clonotype. The chain is built from TRBV28 and TRBJ1-6, with a possible D match to TRBD1 (5 bases). CDR1 is MDHEN, CDR2 SYDVKM, per germline. The CDR3 length is 15 residues. Trimming stripped 6 bases from V and 7 bases from J, with 16 bases between. The CDR3 DNA reads as TGTGCCAGCAGCACGGGGGGGTTGAGGAATTCACCCCTCCACTTT. It is translated as CASSTGGLRNSPLHF.

This clonotype was seen only a few times. The chain uses TRBV12-3 or TRBV12-4 and TRBJ2-1; D is perhaps TRBD1 or TRBD2 (6 bases each). The CDR3 is made up of 16 amino acids. Trimming left V 7 bases short and J 6 bases short, with 22 bases between. The CDR3 region is CASTSSWGARSNEQFF. The DNA for the CDR3 is TGTGCCAGCACCTCATCGTGGGGGGCGCGCTCCAATGAGCAGTTCTTC.

The gene calls are TRBV12-3 or TRBV12-4 and TRBJ1-1; the D is unclear. The length of the CDR3 is 12 residues. V lost 8 bases and J lost 5, with 12 bases in between. The CDR3 sequence is CASEIPGTEAFF. Written as DNA, the CDR3 is TGTGCCAGCGAAATCCCGGGGACTGAAGCTTTCTTT.

As to this clonotype: Its ends do not fully match the called genes, so a read error is possible. The chain uses TRBV10-3 and TRBJ2-1, with 11 positions matching TRBD2. Germline assignment: CDR1 ENHRY and CDR2 SYGVKD. CDR3 length: 17 amino acids. This CDR3 is CAISESLAGVSCNEQFF. CDR3 nucleotides: TGTGCCATCAGTGAGTCACTAGCGGGGGTTTCCTGCAATGAGCAGTTCTTC.

This clonotype has a handful of counts. The chain recombines TRBV20-1 with TRBJ2-5; TRBD2 matches at 7 bases. In germline, CDR1 is DFQATT, CDR2 SNEGSKA (reference sequence). This CDR3 has 14 residues. Trimming removed 4 bases from V and 1 base from J; junction bases left unmatched: 6. The CDR3 here is CSATQREGQETQYF. The CDR3, as DNA: TGCAGTGCTACCCAAAGGGAGGGCCAAGAGACCCAGTACTTC.

This clonotype was counted a few times. The V and J genes are TRBV11-2 and TRBJ2-5; D remains unclear. CDR1 and CDR2 from the germline V gene are SGHAT and FQNNGV. Trimming shortened V by 5 bases and J by 3 bases, and 13 bases separated the two germline ends. The CDR3 consists of 14 residues. As DNA, the CDR3 is TGTGCCAGCAGCACAGTCCACCTGGAAGAGACCCAGTACTTC. This sequence encodes CASSTVHLEETQYF.

CDR3 region: CASSEGNYYNEQFF. The CDR3 DNA sequence: TGTGCCAGCAGTGAAGGAAACTATTACAATGAGCAGTTCTTC. This chain joins TRBV2 and TRBJ2-1; D gene uncertain. The CDR3 contains 14 residues. Germline V CDR1 and CDR2: SNHLY, FYNNEI. V lost 1 base to trimming and J lost 4 bases, with 8 bases between them.

This rearrangement joins TRBV20-1 to TRBJ2-7; TRBD2 aligns across 7 bases. The junction had 5 bases not matched to a gene; V was cut back by 3 bases and J by 3 bases. Germline V gene data show CDR1 as DFQATT and CDR2 as SNEGSKA (reference sequence). CDR3 size: 13 residues. The chain's CDR3 is CSARGTTHYEQYF. The CDR3 DNA reads TGCAGTGCTAGGGGGACTACTCACTACGAGCAGTACTTC.

This clonotype was observed a handful of times. The chain carries TRBV12-5 and TRBJ1-2, with D hard to call. V was trimmed by 0 bases and J by 7 bases, leaving 6 bases between them. The CDR3 sequence is 12 residues long. CDR1 is LGHNT and CDR2 is FRNRAP in the germline V gene. CDR3: CASGLVGVGYTF. The CDR3 region has the DNA TGTGCTAGTGGTTTGGTTGGGGTTGGCTACACCTTC.

The V gene is TRBV20-1, the J gene TRBJ2-7; 9 bases map to TRBD2. In germline, CDR1 is DFQATT, CDR2 SNEGSKA (reference sequence). The trim removed 4 bases at V and 2 bases at J, leaving 9 bases unmatched. The CDR3 extends over 15 amino acids. The CDR3 DNA reads TGCAGTGCTACGGCGGGAATAGCGGGGGCCTACGAGCAGTACTTC. It translates to CSATAGIAGAYEQYF.

The chain uses TRBV29-1 and TRBJ2-1; D is unresolved. The CDR3 runs to 13 residues. The germline V gene has CDR1 SQVTM and CDR2 ANQGSEA. The V end lost 3 bases, the J end lost 0 bases, and 6 bases lay between the germline ends. CDR3 sequence reads: CSVDSSSYNEQFF. The CDR3 DNA is TGCAGCGTTGACAGTAGCTCCTACAATGAGCAGTTCTTC.

J is TRBJ2-1 and V is TRBV28, with 13 bases identical to TRBD2. Germline CDR1 reads MDHEN; CDR2 reads SYDVKM. The junction had 19 bases not matched to a gene; V was cut back by 3 bases and J by 8 bases. The CDR3 is 20 amino acids. CDR3 amino acids: CASSFGMTSGRPDQVDEQFF. The DNA of the CDR3 is TGTGCCAGCAGTTTTGGTATGACTAGCGGGAGGCCAGATCAAGTTGATGAGCAGTTCTTC.

This rearrangement joins TRBV7-8 to TRBJ2-4; 7 nucleotides align to TRBD2. The germline gives CDR1 SGHVS, CDR2 FQNEAQ. Germline trimming cut 5 bases from V and 1 base from J; bases unmatched to any gene: 8. This CDR3 comprises 16 residues. The CDR3 nucleotides read TGTGCCAGCAGCCCGGATACCGGGGGGGCCAAAAACATTCAGTACTTC. As protein: CASSPDTGGAKNIQYF.

There are many counts of this clonotype. V gene TRBV12-3 or TRBV12-4 combines with J gene TRBJ2-7; D is unresolved. This CDR3 is built from 11 residues. Deletions cut 7 bases from V and 4 bases from J, with 8 bases between. The CDR3 spells CASTGGYEQYF. The CDR3 region has the DNA TGTGCCAGCACGGGCGGATACGAGCAGTACTTC.

This chain joins TRBV7-9 and TRBJ2-5; D remains ambiguous. V was clipped by 2 bases and J by 3 bases, with 13 bases between them. Germline loops: CDR1 SEHNR, CDR2 FQNEAQ (reference sequence). CDR3 length: 15 amino acids. The chain's CDR3 is CASSLLAQFEETQYF. CDR3 DNA: TGTGCCAGCAGCTTATTGGCGCAGTTCGAAGAGACCCAGTACTTC.

J is TRBJ2-4 and V is TRBV2; either TRBD1 or TRBD2 may fit D (5 bases each). Germline CDR1 reads SNHLY; CDR2 reads FYNNEI. V was cut by 7 bases and J by 0 bases, with 13 bases left in between. CDR3 length: 15 residues. The CDR3 DNA sequence: TGTGCCAGCATCGAGGGACGTCTAGCCAAAAACATTCAGTACTTC. Amino acid sequence: CASIEGRLAKNIQYF.